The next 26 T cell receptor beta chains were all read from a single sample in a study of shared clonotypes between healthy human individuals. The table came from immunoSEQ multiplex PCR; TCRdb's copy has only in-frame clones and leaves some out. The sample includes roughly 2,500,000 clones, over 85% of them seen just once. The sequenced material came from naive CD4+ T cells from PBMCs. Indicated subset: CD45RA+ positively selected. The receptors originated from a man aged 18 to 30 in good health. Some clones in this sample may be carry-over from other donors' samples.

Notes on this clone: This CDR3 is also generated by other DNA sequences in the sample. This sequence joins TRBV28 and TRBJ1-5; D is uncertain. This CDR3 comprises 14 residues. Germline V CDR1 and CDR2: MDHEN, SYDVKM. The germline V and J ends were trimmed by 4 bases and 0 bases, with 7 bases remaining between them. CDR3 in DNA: TGTGCCAGCAGTTCCACCGTTAGCAATCAGCCCCAGCATTTT. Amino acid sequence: CASSSTVSNQPQHF.

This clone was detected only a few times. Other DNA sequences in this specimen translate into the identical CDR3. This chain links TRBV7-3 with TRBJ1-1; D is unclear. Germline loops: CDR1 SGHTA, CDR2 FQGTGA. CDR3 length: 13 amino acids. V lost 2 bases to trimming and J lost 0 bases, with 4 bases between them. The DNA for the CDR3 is TGTGCCAGCAGCTTACGAATGAACACTGAAGCTTTCTTT. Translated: CASSLRMNTEAFF.

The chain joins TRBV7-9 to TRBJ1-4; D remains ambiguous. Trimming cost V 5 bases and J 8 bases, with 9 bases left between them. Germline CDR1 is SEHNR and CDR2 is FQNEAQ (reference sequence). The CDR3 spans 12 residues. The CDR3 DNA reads TGTGCCAGCAGCAAAGTGGCCGAAAAACTGTTTTTT. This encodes CASSKVAEKLFF.

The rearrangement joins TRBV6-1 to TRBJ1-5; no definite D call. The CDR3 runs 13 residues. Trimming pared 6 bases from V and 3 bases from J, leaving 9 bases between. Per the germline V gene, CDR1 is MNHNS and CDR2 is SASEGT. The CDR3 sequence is CASSPGNNQPQHF. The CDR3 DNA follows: TGTGCCAGCAGCCCCGGGAACAATCAGCCCCAGCATTTT.

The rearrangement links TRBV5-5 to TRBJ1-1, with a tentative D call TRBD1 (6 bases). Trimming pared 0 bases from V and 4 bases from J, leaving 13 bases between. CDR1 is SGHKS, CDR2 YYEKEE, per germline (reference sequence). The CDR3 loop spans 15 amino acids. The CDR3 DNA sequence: TGTGCCAGCAGCTTGGAGCCCAGGGGCGCCACTGAAGCTTTCTTT. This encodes CASSLEPRGATEAFF.

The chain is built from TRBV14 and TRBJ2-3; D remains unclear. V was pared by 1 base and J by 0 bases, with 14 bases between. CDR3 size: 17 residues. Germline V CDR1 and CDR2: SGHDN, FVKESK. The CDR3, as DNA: TGTGCCAGCAGCCAAGTCGGCAGTTACTTTAGCACAGATACGCAGTATTTT. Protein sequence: CASSQVGSYFSTDTQYF.

This chain's CDR3 is CASRLTGRETQYF. Here the CDR3 DNA reads TGTGCCAGCCGTCTTACAGGGAGAGAGACCCAGTACTTC. V gene TRBV7-6 combines with J gene TRBJ2-5; TRBD1 might be the D (6 bases). The CDR3 length is 13 residues. Germline loops: CDR1 SGHVS, CDR2 FNYEAQ. V lost 8 bases and J lost 4, with 14 bases in between.

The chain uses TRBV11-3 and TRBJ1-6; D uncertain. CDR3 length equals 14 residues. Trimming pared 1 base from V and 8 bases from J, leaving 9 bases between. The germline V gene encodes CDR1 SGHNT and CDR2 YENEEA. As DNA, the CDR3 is TGTGCCAGCAGCTTAGCCCCGTTCGATTCACCCCTCCACTTT. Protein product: CASSLAPFDSPLHF.

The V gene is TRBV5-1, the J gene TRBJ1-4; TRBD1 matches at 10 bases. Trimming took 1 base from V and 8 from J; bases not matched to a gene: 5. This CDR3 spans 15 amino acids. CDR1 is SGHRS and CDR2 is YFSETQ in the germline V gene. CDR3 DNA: TGCGCCAGCAGCTTGATCGGGACAGGGGACGAAAAACTGTTTTTT. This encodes CASSLIGTGDEKLFF.

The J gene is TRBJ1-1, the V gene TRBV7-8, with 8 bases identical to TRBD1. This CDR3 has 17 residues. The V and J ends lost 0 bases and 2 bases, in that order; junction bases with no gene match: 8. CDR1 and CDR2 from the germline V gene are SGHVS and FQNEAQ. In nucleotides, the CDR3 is TGTGCCAGCAGCTTAGCGTGGACAGGGAGGGGAAACACTGAAGCTTTCTTT. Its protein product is CASSLAWTGRGNTEAFF. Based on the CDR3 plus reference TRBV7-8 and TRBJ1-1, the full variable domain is GAGVSQSPRYKVAKRGQDVALRCDPISGHVSLFWYQQALGQGPEFLTYFQNEAQLDKSGLPSDRFFAERPEGSVSTLKIQRTQQEDSAVYLCASSLAWTGRGNTEAFFGQGTRLTVV.

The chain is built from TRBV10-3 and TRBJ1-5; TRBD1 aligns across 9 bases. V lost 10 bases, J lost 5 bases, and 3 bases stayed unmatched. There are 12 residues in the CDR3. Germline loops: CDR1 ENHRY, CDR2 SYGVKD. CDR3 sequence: CATRQGDQPQHF. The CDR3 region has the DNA TGTGCCACCCGACAGGGGGATCAGCCCCAGCATTTT.

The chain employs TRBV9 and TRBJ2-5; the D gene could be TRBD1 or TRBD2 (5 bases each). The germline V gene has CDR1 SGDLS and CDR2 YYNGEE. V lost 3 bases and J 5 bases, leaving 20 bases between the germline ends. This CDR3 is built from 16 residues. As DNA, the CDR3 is TGTGCCAGCAGCGAGGGGCCCGGGAATAATAGGGAGACCCAGTACTTC. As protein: CASSEGPGNNRETQYF.

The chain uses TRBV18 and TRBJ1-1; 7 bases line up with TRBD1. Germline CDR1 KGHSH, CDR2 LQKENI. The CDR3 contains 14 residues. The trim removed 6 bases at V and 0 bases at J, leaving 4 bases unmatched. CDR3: CASSRQGLNTEAFF. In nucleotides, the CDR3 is TGTGCCAGCTCGCGACAGGGACTGAACACTGAAGCTTTCTTT.

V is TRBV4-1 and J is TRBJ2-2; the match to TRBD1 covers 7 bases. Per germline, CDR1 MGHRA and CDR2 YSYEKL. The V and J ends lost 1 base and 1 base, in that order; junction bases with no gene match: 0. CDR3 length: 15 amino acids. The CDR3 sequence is CASSQGQGNTGELFF. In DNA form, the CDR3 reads TGCGCCAGCAGCCAAGGACAGGGGAACACCGGGGAGCTGTTTTTT.

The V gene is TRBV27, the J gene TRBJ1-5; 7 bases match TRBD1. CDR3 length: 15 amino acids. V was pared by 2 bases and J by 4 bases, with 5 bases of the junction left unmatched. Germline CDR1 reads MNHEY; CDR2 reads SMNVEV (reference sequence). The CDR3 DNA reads TGTGCCAGCAGTTTAGGCAGGGGGGGAAATCAGCCCCAGCATTTT. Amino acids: CASSLGRGGNQPQHF.

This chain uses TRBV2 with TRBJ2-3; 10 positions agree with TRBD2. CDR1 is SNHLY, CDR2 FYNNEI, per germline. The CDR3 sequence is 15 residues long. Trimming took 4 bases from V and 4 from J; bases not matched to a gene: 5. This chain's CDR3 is CASSGSLAGADTQYF. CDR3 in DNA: TGTGCCAGCAGTGGATCGCTAGCGGGAGCAGATACGCAGTATTTT.

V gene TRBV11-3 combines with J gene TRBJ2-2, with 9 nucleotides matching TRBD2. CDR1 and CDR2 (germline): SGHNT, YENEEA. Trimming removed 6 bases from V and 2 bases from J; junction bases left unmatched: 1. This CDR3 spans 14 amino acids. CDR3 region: CASRAGGNTGELFF. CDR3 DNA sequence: TGTGCCAGCAGAGCGGGAGGTAACACCGGGGAGCTGTTTTTT.

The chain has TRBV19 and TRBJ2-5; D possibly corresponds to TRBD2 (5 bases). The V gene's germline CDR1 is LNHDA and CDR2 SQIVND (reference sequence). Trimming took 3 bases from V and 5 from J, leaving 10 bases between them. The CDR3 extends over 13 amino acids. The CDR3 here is CASSIRLAETQYF. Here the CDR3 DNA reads TGTGCCAGTAGTATTCGGCTAGCTGAGACCCAGTACTTC.

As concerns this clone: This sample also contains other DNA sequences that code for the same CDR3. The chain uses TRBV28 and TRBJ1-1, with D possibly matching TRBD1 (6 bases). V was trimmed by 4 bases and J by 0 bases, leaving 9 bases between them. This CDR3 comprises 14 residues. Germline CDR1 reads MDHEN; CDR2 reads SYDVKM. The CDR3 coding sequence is TGTGCCAGCAGTTCGGGGGCCCTGAACACTGAAGCTTTCTTT. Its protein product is CASSSGALNTEAFF.

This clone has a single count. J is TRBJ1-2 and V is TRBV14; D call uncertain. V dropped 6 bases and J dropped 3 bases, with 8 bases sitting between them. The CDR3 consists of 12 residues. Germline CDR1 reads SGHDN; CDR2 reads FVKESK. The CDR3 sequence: CASSRLHYGYTF. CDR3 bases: TGTGCCAGCAGTCGGCTGCACTATGGCTACACCTTC.

The CDR3 sequence: CASSPRRLETQYF. CDR3 in DNA: TGTGCCAGCAGTCCCCGGAGGTTGGAGACCCAGTACTTC. J is TRBJ2-5 and V is TRBV6-5, with D possibly being TRBD2 (5 bases). Germline assignment: CDR1 MNHEY and CDR2 SVGAGI. Deletions cut 5 bases from V and 5 bases from J, with 12 bases between. CDR3 length equals 13 residues.

The CDR3 spells CASITGQFNQPQHF. Here the CDR3 DNA reads TGTGCCAGCATCACAGGACAGTTTAATCAGCCCCAGCATTTT. The chain has TRBV28 and TRBJ1-5, with a weak D call TRBD1 (6 bases). V was cut by 7 bases and J by 4 bases, with 14 bases left in between. The CDR3 covers 14 residues. From germline, CDR1 is MDHEN and CDR2 SYDVKM.

The CDR3 loop is CASSARGPTIGEQYF. The DNA for the CDR3 is TGTGCCAGCAGCGCCAGGGGTCCCACTATAGGCGAGCAGTACTTC. The chain combines TRBV11-2 with TRBJ2-5, with D possibly matching TRBD1 (6 bases). The J call is in doubt because the DNA end fits TRBJ2-7 better. The germline gives CDR1 SGHAT, CDR2 FQNNGV. This CDR3 has 15 amino acids.

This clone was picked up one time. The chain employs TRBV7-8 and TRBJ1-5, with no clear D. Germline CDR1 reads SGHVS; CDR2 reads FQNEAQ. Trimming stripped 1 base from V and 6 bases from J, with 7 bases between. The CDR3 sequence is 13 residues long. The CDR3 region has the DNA TGTGCCAGCAGCTTAGACCCCAGTCAGCCCCAGCATTTT. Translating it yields CASSLDPSQPQHF.

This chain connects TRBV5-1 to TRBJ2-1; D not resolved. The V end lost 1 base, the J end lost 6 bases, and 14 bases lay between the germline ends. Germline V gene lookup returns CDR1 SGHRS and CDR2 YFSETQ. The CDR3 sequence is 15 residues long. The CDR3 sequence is CASSLFERLGNEQFF. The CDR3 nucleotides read TGCGCCAGCAGCTTGTTTGAGAGGTTGGGCAATGAGCAGTTCTTC. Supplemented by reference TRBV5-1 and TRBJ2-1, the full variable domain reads KAGVTQTPRYLIKTRGQQVTLSCSPISGHRSVSWYQQTPGQGLQFLFEYFSETQRNKGNFPGRFSGRQFSNSRSEMNVSTLELGDSALYLCASSLFERLGNEQFFGPGTRLTVL.

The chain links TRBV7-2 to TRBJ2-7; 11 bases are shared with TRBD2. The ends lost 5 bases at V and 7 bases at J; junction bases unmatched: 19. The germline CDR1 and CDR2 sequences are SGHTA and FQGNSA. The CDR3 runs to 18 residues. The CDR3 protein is CASSDSLLAGVSLREQYF. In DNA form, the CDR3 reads TGTGCCAGCAGCGACTCCCTACTAGCGGGAGTTTCCCTGAGGGAGCAGTACTTC.